The text below deals with one TCR beta chain. Its antigen is undetermined. The CDR3 covers 16 residues. The germline V and J ends were trimmed by 5 bases and 3 bases, with 17 bases remaining between them. Germline lookup yields CDR1 SEHNR and CDR2 FQNEAQ (reference sequence). Produced via immunoSEQ multiplex PCR; TCRdb's table is partial and in-frame only. The sample includes under 1 million clones, 90% to 95% of them seen just once. This sample is drawn from a study of shared clonotypes between healthy human individuals. About the study: A couple of women and a few men aged 18 to 49 made up the donors. Study outcomes and limitations: Across subsets, estimated richness was generally greater for naive than for memory populations.

The naive CD8 fraction comprised CD45RO-negative cells positively selected for CCR7 and excluded terminally differentiated effector memory CD45RA+ cells. This receptor was obtained from a man aged 25 to 45 in good health. The chain uses TRBV7-9 and TRBJ2-1; D might be TRBD1 (5 bases). What was sequenced was naive CD8+ T cells sorted from blood. The CDR3, as DNA: TGTGCCAGCAGCCCGAGCGTCGACAGATACTACAATGAGCAGTTCTTC. Protein: CASSPSVDRYYNEQFF.